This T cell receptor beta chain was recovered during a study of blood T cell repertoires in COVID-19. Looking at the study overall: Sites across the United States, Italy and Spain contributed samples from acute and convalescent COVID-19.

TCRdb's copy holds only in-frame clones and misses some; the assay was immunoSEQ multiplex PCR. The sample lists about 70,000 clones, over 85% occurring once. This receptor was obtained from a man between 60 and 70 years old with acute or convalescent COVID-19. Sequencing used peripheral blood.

CDR3 in amino acids: CASSPTADVYEQYF. The CDR3 DNA sequence: TGCGCCAGCAGCCCGACAGCAGACGTCTACGAGCAGTACTTC. The genes are TRBV5-1 and TRBJ2-7; tentatively, D is TRBD1 (5 bases). Germline-derived CDR1 and CDR2 are SGHRS and YFSETQ. CDR3 length equals 14 residues. Trimming removed 4 bases from V and 3 bases from J, with 14 bases in between.